The clone carrying this T cell receptor beta chain was found a few times. What it recognizes is unknown. The data derive from a study of high-grade serous ovarian cancer treatment subgroups. Study at large: Each sample yielded on average roughly 8,200 unique TCR beta rearrangements from approximately 15,000 reads. Findings and caveats of the study: Repertoire analysis covered CDR3 alone, not CDR1 or CDR2. Clonal relatedness tracked neoantigen level, and by trend copy number and mutation load.

The CDR3 extends over 14 amino acids. Germline CDR1 reads MGHRA; CDR2 reads YSYEKL. With 2 bases clipped from V and 8 bases from J, the junction kept 8 bases outside the gene matches. The table came from immunoSEQ multiplex PCR; TCRdb's copy has only in-frame clones and leaves some out. The table records thousands of clones, approximately 62% of them present only once. Tumor tissue was taken before any definitive surgery or chemotherapy was given. Sequenced input: tumor tissue. The sequence was collected from a human donor with high-grade serous ovarian cancer. The V gene is TRBV4-1, the J gene TRBJ1-2; 7 positions agree with TRBD1. CDR3 loop: CASSQSTGSSGYTF. Written as DNA, the CDR3 is TGCGCCAGCAGCCAATCGACAGGGTCCTCCGGCTACACCTTC.